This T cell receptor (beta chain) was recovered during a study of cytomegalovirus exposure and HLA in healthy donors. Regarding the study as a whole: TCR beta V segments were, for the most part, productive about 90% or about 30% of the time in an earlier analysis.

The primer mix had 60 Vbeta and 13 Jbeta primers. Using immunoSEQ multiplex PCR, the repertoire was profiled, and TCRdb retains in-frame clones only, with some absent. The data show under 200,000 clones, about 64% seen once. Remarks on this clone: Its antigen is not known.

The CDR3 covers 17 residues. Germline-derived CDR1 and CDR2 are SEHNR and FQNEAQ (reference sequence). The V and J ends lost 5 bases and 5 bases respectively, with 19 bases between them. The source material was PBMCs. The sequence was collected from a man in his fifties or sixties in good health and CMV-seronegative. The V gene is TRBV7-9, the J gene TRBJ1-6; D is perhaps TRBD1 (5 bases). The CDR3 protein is CASSPQRGNRDNSPLHF. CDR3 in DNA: TGTGCCAGCAGCCCCCAGCGGGGGAATCGGGATAATTCACCCCTCCACTTT.